The 18 T cell receptor beta chains listed next were all sequenced from one sample in a study of T cell responses to AZD1222 COVID-19 vaccine. Assay used: immunoSEQ multiplex PCR; TCRdb lists only in-frame clones, some missing. The table has about 98,000 clones, 88% seen once; the top ten hold around 5.5%. The input for sequencing was peripheral blood, taken on day 0 of AZD1222 vaccination. The receptors were sampled from an adult in good health.

This clone was recorded once. This rearrangement joins TRBV18 to TRBJ1-2; 8 bases match TRBD1. Trimming removed 5 bases from V and 3 bases from J; junction bases left unmatched: 5. Germline V gives CDR1 KGHSH, CDR2 LQKENI. The CDR3 contains 14 residues. In nucleotides, the CDR3 is TGTGCCAGCTCATCGACGGGACAGGACTATGGCTACACCTTC. The encoded protein is CASSSTGQDYGYTF.

This chain uses TRBV6-4 with TRBJ2-1; D is unclear. Deletions cut 0 bases from V and 6 bases from J, with 12 bases between. The germline gives CDR1 MRHNA, CDR2 SNTAGT. The CDR3 sequence is 15 residues long. As DNA, the CDR3 is TGTGCCAGCAGTGACTCCCCTGTCCGCCCCAATGAGCAGTTCTTC. Its translation is CASSDSPVRPNEQFF.

This chain's CDR3 is CASSLEAGSGETQYF. The CDR3 DNA is TGTGCCAGCAGCTTAGAGGCGGGGAGTGGGGAGACCCAGTACTTC. This rearrangement joins TRBV11-2 to TRBJ2-5, with a weak D call TRBD2 (6 bases). This CDR3 spans 15 amino acids. Germline CDR1 SGHAT, CDR2 FQNNGV. Trimming took off 0 bases at V and 5 bases at J, with 13 bases between the two ends. The full variable domain, with the rest looked up from reference TRBV11-2 and TRBJ2-5, is EAGVAQSPRYKIIEKRQSVAFWCNPISGHATLYWYQQILGQGPKLLIQFQNNGVVDDSQLPKDRFSAERLKGVDSTLKIQPAKLEDSAVYLCASSLEAGSGETQYFGPGTRLLVL.

This sequence joins TRBV4-1 and TRBJ2-1; 13 nucleotides align to TRBD2. Trimming at V came to 3 bases and at J to 8 bases, leaving 4 bases not matched to a gene. Germline CDR1 MGHRA, CDR2 YSYEKL. The CDR3 extends over 15 amino acids. The CDR3 is CASSHRTSGSYEQFF. CDR3 in DNA: TGCGCCAGCAGCCATCGGACTAGCGGGAGCTATGAGCAGTTCTTC.

The sample holds one count of this clone. This sequence joins TRBV10-3 and TRBJ2-7; TRBD2 aligns across 12 bases. This CDR3 is built from 14 residues. With 5 bases clipped from V and 3 bases from J, the junction kept 2 bases outside the gene matches. Germline V CDR1 and CDR2: ENHRY, SYGVKD. The CDR3 coding sequence is TGTGCCATCAGTACGACTAGCGGGAGCTACGAGCAGTACTTC. Its translation is CAISTTSGSYEQYF.

The rearrangement uses TRBV2 and TRBJ2-7; D possibly corresponds to TRBD2 (6 bases). Trimming left V 4 bases short and J 4 bases short, with 26 bases between. CDR3 size: 18 residues. Germline CDR1 SNHLY, CDR2 FYNNEI. For the CDR3, the DNA is TGTGCCAGCAGTGTTTCAATATTCGGTGGGACTGATTCTTACGAGCAGTACTTC. Its protein product is CASSVSIFGGTDSYEQYF.

V usage is TRBV5-1 and J usage is TRBJ2-3, with 13 bases fitting TRBD2. The trim removed 5 bases at V and 5 bases at J, leaving 5 bases unmatched. Germline loops: CDR1 SGHRS, CDR2 YFSETQ. The CDR3 covers 15 residues. The CDR3 here is CASRKLAGGIDTQYF. The CDR3 region has the DNA TGCGCCAGCAGGAAACTAGCGGGAGGGATAGATACGCAGTATTTT.

The chain links TRBV7-9 to TRBJ1-2; 8 nucleotides align to TRBD1. V gave up 0 bases and J gave up 6 bases; unmatched junction bases: 6. Germline loops: CDR1 SEHNR, CDR2 FQNEAQ (reference sequence). The CDR3 runs to 15 residues. DNA for the CDR3: TGTGCCAGCAGCTTAGCGACAGGGGCTAATGATGGCTACACCTTC. Its protein product is CASSLATGANDGYTF.

V and J are TRBV19 and TRBJ1-1; 10 positions match TRBD1. Germline V gene sequence: CDR1 LNHDA, CDR2 SQIVND (reference sequence). CDR3 length: 16 residues. Trimming at V came to 8 bases and at J to 4 bases, leaving 13 bases not matched to a gene. Here the CDR3 DNA reads TGTGCCAGTTGTCAGGGACAGGGGCCCCTGTGCACTGAAGCTTTCTTT. It is translated as CASCQGQGPLCTEAFF.

V gene TRBV9 combines with J gene TRBJ2-3; 12 nucleotides match TRBD2. The CDR3 consists of 17 residues. Germline V gives CDR1 SGDLS, CDR2 YYNGEE. Unmatched junction bases numbered 8, after V lost 4 bases and J lost 2 bases. The CDR3 sequence: CASSPRTSGTTTDTQYF. The CDR3 region has the DNA TGTGCCAGCAGCCCCCGGACTAGCGGGACGACCACAGATACGCAGTATTTT. Using reference TRBV9 and TRBJ2-3 for the parts outside the CDR3, the full variable domain is DSGVTQTPKHLITATGQRVTLRCSPRSGDLSVYWYQQSLDQGLQFLIQYYNGEERAKGNILERFSAQQFPDLHSELNLSSLELGDSALYFCASSPRTSGTTTDTQYFGPGTRLTVL.

The V and J genes are TRBV5-1 and TRBJ2-5, with D perhaps matching TRBD1 or TRBD2 (5 bases each). The V and J ends lost 2 bases and 0 bases respectively, with 11 bases between them. The CDR3 runs to 15 residues. CDR1 and CDR2 (germline): SGHRS, YFSETQ. The CDR3 DNA is TGCGCCAGCAGCTTTGATTGGGGGTACCAAGAGACCCAGTACTTC. This encodes CASSFDWGYQETQYF.

J is TRBJ1-3 and V is TRBV28; no clear D gene. Trimming took 1 base from V and 0 from J, leaving 7 bases between them. Germline CDR1 MDHEN, CDR2 SYDVKM. The CDR3 consists of 15 residues. The CDR3, as DNA: TGTGCCAGCAGTTTATTCGCCAGCTCTGGAAACACCATATATTTT. Protein product: CASSLFASSGNTIYF.

The chain couples TRBV10-3 to TRBJ2-5; no clear D gene. Germline V gene data show CDR1 as ENHRY and CDR2 as SYGVKD. The CDR3 contains 16 residues. V shed 5 bases and J shed 4 bases, with 20 bases lying between them. Written as DNA, the CDR3 is TGTGCCATCAGTACTGGGCCGCAAGACGTTCGAGAGACCCAGTACTTC. Amino acid sequence: CAISTGPQDVRETQYF.

CDR3 nucleotides: TGTGCCAGCAGCCCACACGACAGTTACAATGAGCAGTTCTTC. Protein product: CASSPHDSYNEQFF. The genes are TRBV28 and TRBJ2-1; D is possibly TRBD1 (5 bases). Looked up from germline, CDR1 is MDHEN and CDR2 is SYDVKM. The V and J ends lost 6 bases and 4 bases respectively, with 13 bases between them. The CDR3 extends over 14 amino acids.

This chain joins TRBV5-6 and TRBJ2-7, with 10 bases aligning to TRBD1. Germline CDR1 is SGHDT and CDR2 is YYEEEE. The CDR3 contains 18 residues. Unmatched junction bases numbered 17, after V lost 6 bases and J lost 2 bases. CDR3 sequence reads: CASTSVRDRGPPTYEQYF. The CDR3 DNA sequence: TGTGCCAGCACCTCGGTCCGGGACAGGGGACCACCCACCTACGAGCAGTACTTC.

The rearrangement joins TRBV12-3 or TRBV12-4 to TRBJ2-3; 7 bases map to TRBD2. V lost 6 bases, J lost 5 bases, and 5 bases stayed unmatched. The CDR3 loop spans 13 amino acids. The CDR3 region has the DNA TGTGCCAGCAGACCCTCGGGAGGAGATACGCAGTATTTT. Protein product: CASRPSGGDTQYF.

The chain is built from TRBV5-6 and TRBJ1-5; 9 bases map to TRBD1. The length of the CDR3 is 16 residues. Trimming removed 0 bases from V and 5 bases from J; junction bases left unmatched: 6. Looked up from germline, CDR1 is SGHDT and CDR2 is YYEEEE. CDR3 sequence: CASSLGLGDRDQPQHF. CDR3 bases: TGTGCCAGCAGCTTGGGGTTGGGGGACAGGGATCAGCCCCAGCATTTT.

The chain employs TRBV29-1 and TRBJ1-2, with D possibly matching TRBD1 (5 bases). Trimming cost V 3 bases and J 7 bases, with 15 bases left between them. This CDR3 region has 13 residues. Germline V lookup: CDR1 SQVTM, CDR2 ANQGSEA. The CDR3 reads CSVDGQGELGYTF. CDR3 DNA sequence: TGCAGCGTTGACGGTCAGGGAGAGCTTGGCTACACCTTC. Full variable domain (rest looked up from reference TRBV29-1 and TRBJ1-2): SAVISQKPSRDICQRGTSLTIQCQVDSQVTMMFWYRQQPGQSLTLIATANQGSEATYESGFVIDKFPISRPNLTFSTLTVSNMSPEDSSIYLCSVDGQGELGYTFGSGTRLTVV.